A single sample is the source of the 32 T cell receptor beta chains below, sequenced in a study of blood T cell repertoires in COVID-19. Libraries were prepared by immunoSEQ multiplex PCR; TCRdb keeps only in-frame clonotypes and omits some of them. The data contain roughly 120,000 clones, 92% of them singletons. Sequencing was performed on peripheral blood. The receptors come from a middle-aged man with COVID-19, enrolled during active disease.

This clone was observed a single time. This rearrangement joins TRBV19 to TRBJ1-1; maybe TRBD1 (6 bases). The CDR3 has 14 amino acids. V lost 1 base to trimming and J lost 6 bases, with 12 bases between them. Germline V lookup: CDR1 LNHDA, CDR2 SQIVND (reference sequence). CDR3 sequence (DNA): TGTGCCAGTAGTATAGCGGACAGAGGGGCTGAAGCTTTCTTT. It codes for CASSIADRGAEAFF.

The rearrangement links TRBV6-5 to TRBJ2-3, with 10 nucleotides matching TRBD2. The CDR3 has 14 amino acids. Per the germline V gene, CDR1 is MNHEY and CDR2 is SVGAGI. The J segment lost 4 bases and the V segment lost 6 bases, leaving 4 bases of the junction unmatched. The DNA of the CDR3 is TGTGCCAGCAGCGGAAGCGGGAGGGCAGATACGCAGTATTTT. It translates to CASSGSGRADTQYF.

A single count supports this clone. This sequence joins TRBV2 and TRBJ2-7; D unresolved. The germline V and J ends were trimmed by 4 bases and 1 base, with 11 bases remaining between them. Germline V gene lookup returns CDR1 SNHLY and CDR2 FYNNEI. The CDR3 length is 14 residues. In nucleotides, the CDR3 is TGTGCCAGCAGTGGTGAATCGACTTCCTACGAGCAGTACGTC. Amino acids: CASSGESTSYEQYV.

The chain has TRBV4-3 and TRBJ2-3; TRBD1 agrees at 8 bases. V lost 1 base to trimming and J lost 0 bases; unmatched junction nucleotides: 3. Germline loops: CDR1 LGHNA, CDR2 YSLEER. This CDR3 has 16 residues. For the CDR3, the DNA is TGCGCCAGCAGCCAAGTTCCAGGGGGCAGCACAGATACGCAGTATTTT. This codes for CASSQVPGGSTDTQYF.

This chain joins TRBV30 and TRBJ1-6, with 8 bases fitting TRBD1. CDR1 is GTSNPN, CDR2 SVGIG, per germline (reference sequence). V lost 1 base, J lost 9 bases, and 8 bases stayed unmatched. The CDR3 spans 15 residues. For the CDR3, the DNA is TGTGCCTGGAGTGCCGACAGGGGAGGAGGTTCACCCCTCCACTTT. Translation gives CAWSADRGGGSPLHF.

The chain recombines TRBV4-1 with TRBJ2-6, with 9 bases aligning to TRBD1. CDR1 MGHRA and CDR2 YSYEKL come from the germline V gene. Losses at the gene ends were 1 base for V and 0 bases for J; bases not matched to a gene: 7. This CDR3 comprises 19 residues. The CDR3 sequence: CASSQAGTGLGSGANVLTF. The CDR3 nucleotides read TGCGCCAGCAGCCAAGCCGGGACAGGGCTTGGCTCTGGGGCCAACGTCCTGACTTTC.

This clone was detected a few times. The J gene is TRBJ1-2, the V gene TRBV7-8; D may be TRBD1 (6 bases). Trimming took off 4 bases at V and 5 bases at J, with 11 bases between the two ends. This CDR3 has 13 amino acids. In germline, CDR1 is SGHVS, CDR2 FQNEAQ. CDR3: CASSSTGRYGYTF. CDR3 coding DNA: TGTGCCAGCAGCTCAACAGGGCGGTATGGCTACACCTTC. Based on the CDR3 plus reference TRBV7-8 and TRBJ1-2, the full variable domain is GAGVSQSPRYKVAKRGQDVALRCDPISGHVSLFWYQQALGQGPEFLTYFQNEAQLDKSGLPSDRFFAERPEGSVSTLKIQRTQQEDSAVYLCASSSTGRYGYTFGSGTRLTVV.

This sequence joins TRBV19 and TRBJ2-6; TRBD2 might be the D (6 bases). V dropped 3 bases and J dropped 4 bases, with 10 bases sitting between them. CDR1 LNHDA and CDR2 SQIVND come from the germline V gene (reference sequence). This CDR3 comprises 15 residues. The CDR3 region is CASSIWGVGANVLTF. In DNA, the CDR3 is TGTGCCAGTAGTATTTGGGGGGTCGGGGCCAACGTCCTGACTTTC.

The chain couples TRBV5-1 to TRBJ1-4, with D tentatively TRBD1 (5 bases). There are 15 residues in the CDR3. Trimming removed 1 base at V and 2 bases at J, with 9 bases between. Germline V gene data show CDR1 as SGHRS and CDR2 as YFSETQ. CDR3 residues: CASSLSGGTNEKLFF. The CDR3 DNA reads TGCGCCAGCAGCTTGTCGGGGGGTACTAATGAAAAACTGTTTTTT. Supplemented by reference TRBV5-1 and TRBJ1-4, the full variable domain reads KAGVTQTPRYLIKTRGQQVTLSCSPISGHRSVSWYQQTPGQGLQFLFEYFSETQRNKGNFPGRFSGRQFSNSRSEMNVSTLELGDSALYLCASSLSGGTNEKLFFGSGTQLSVL.

The chain carries TRBV28 and TRBJ1-2, with 8 nucleotides matching TRBD1. Trimming cost V 3 bases and J 4 bases; bases outside gene matches: 7. This CDR3 has 15 residues. The germline V gene encodes CDR1 MDHEN and CDR2 SYDVKM. This chain's CDR3 is CASSFMDRDFYGYTF. The CDR3 DNA reads as TGTGCCAGCAGTTTCATGGACAGGGACTTCTATGGCTACACCTTC.

The chain joins TRBV7-2 to TRBJ2-6; D is perhaps TRBD2 (6 bases). The CDR3 sequence is 16 residues long. The germline V gene has CDR1 SGHTA and CDR2 FQGNSA. Trimming removed 5 bases at V and 3 bases at J, with 14 bases between. CDR3 sequence reads: CASSPMGLSGANVLTF. CDR3 nucleotide sequence: TGTGCCAGCAGCCCCATGGGACTTAGTGGGGCCAACGTCCTGACTTTC.

A remark on this clone: The sample holds other DNA sequences that translate to the same CDR3. The chain is built from TRBV24-1 and TRBJ2-5; D ambiguous. With 0 bases removed from V and 5 bases from J, the gap between germline ends came to 3 bases. The CDR3 has 12 residues. CDR1 is KGHDR, CDR2 SFDVKD, per germline. The CDR3 protein is CATSDLEETQYF. The CDR3 DNA reads TGTGCCACCAGTGATTTGGAGGAGACCCAGTACTTC.

The chain joins TRBV7-2 to TRBJ2-7, with D perhaps matching TRBD1 (6 bases). V was pared by 5 bases and J by 1 base, with 15 bases between. The CDR3 covers 15 residues. Germline values: CDR1 SGHTA, CDR2 FQGNSA. CDR3 protein: CASSQGPDRSYEQYF. The CDR3 DNA follows: TGTGCCAGCAGCCAAGGACCCGACAGGTCCTACGAGCAGTACTTC.

V usage is TRBV4-1 and J usage is TRBJ2-7, with D possibly TRBD2 on 6 matching bases. Looked up from germline, CDR1 is MGHRA and CDR2 is YSYEKL. The CDR3 loop spans 15 amino acids. Trimming stripped 1 base from V and 3 bases from J, with 13 bases between. DNA for the CDR3: TGCGCCAGCAGCCAAGCCGATCTAGCGCACTACGAGCAGTACTTC. Amino acids: CASSQADLAHYEQYF.

Only a few counts were recorded for this clone. The DNA of the CDR3 is TGTGCCAGCAGCTTAGGCAACCTTCAGGGGTTGTCGGGCAATCAGCCCCAGCATTTT. Residues: CASSLGNLQGLSGNQPQHF. The chain couples TRBV11-2 to TRBJ1-5; weak D call: TRBD1 (6 bases). In germline, CDR1 is SGHAT, CDR2 FQNNGV. V was clipped by 1 base and J by 2 bases, with 21 bases between them. There are 19 residues in the CDR3.

The rearrangement links TRBV5-1 to TRBJ1-6; a possible D gene is TRBD1 (6 bases). Trimming took 1 base from V and 7 from J, leaving 9 bases between them. Germline V gene data show CDR1 as SGHRS and CDR2 as YFSETQ. CDR3 length: 14 amino acids. CDR3 sequence: CASSLYQGNSPLHF. The CDR3 DNA reads TGCGCCAGCAGCTTGTACCAGGGGAATTCACCCCTCCACTTT.

This chain connects TRBV4-3 to TRBJ2-5, with a possible D match to TRBD2 (6 bases). Trimming pared 0 bases from V and 7 bases from J, leaving 15 bases between. Per the germline V gene, CDR1 is LGHNA and CDR2 is YSLEER. This CDR3 region has 15 residues. The CDR3 is CASSQDRNSGGTQYF. The CDR3 DNA reads TGCGCCAGCAGCCAAGATCGTAATAGCGGAGGGACCCAGTACTTC.

This chain joins TRBV9 and TRBJ2-1, with D maybe TRBD2 (5 bases). The CDR3 extends over 16 amino acids. Trimming removed 0 bases from V and 8 bases from J, with 18 bases in between. Germline V gene lookup returns CDR1 SGDLS and CDR2 YYNGEE. The CDR3 DNA reads TGTGCCAGCAGCGTAGAGGATGGCGGTCAGAGGGATGAGCAGTTCTTC. Its protein is CASSVEDGGQRDEQFF. Filled out from reference TRBV9 and TRBJ2-1, the complete variable domain reads DSGVTQTPKHLITATGQRVTLRCSPRSGDLSVYWYQQSLDQGLQFLIQYYNGEERAKGNILERFSAQQFPDLHSELNLSSLELGDSALYFCASSVEDGGQRDEQFFGPGTRLTVL.

As regards this clone: In the same sample, other DNA sequences code for this CDR3. The V call is TRBV28, the J call TRBJ2-2, with 7 bases identical to TRBD1. In germline, CDR1 is MDHEN, CDR2 SYDVKM. V shed 9 bases and J 0 bases; nucleotides not matched to a gene: 10. The CDR3 has 16 amino acids. CDR3 region: CASSFLGTANTGELFF. The CDR3 DNA reads as TGTGCCAGTTCGTTCCTCGGGACAGCGAACACCGGGGAGCTGTTTTTT.

The chain links TRBV11-2 to TRBJ1-4, with D uncertain. The CDR3 loop spans 14 amino acids. Per germline, CDR1 SGHAT and CDR2 FQNNGV. The V and J ends lost 1 base and 6 bases respectively, with 9 bases between them. The DNA of the CDR3 is TGTGCCAGCAGCTTAGTGGCGGGAGATGAAAAACTGTTTTTT. Its translation: CASSLVAGDEKLFF.

The rearrangement uses TRBV3-1 (or the pseudogene TRBV3-2) and TRBJ1-1; the match to TRBD1 covers 7 bases. The germline V gene has CDR1 LGHDT and CDR2 YNNKEL (reference sequence). With 5 bases clipped from V and 1 base from J, the junction kept 4 bases outside the gene matches. The CDR3 spans 14 residues. Here the CDR3 DNA reads TGTGCCAGCAGCTGGGGACAGAAGAACACTGAAGCTTTCTTT. Translating it yields CASSWGQKNTEAFF.

This chain uses TRBV7-8 with TRBJ2-2, with 8 bases aligning to TRBD2. Unmatched junction bases numbered 9, after V lost 3 bases and J lost 6 bases. Germline V CDR1 and CDR2: SGHVS, FQNEAQ. CDR3 length: 16 residues. The CDR3 sequence: CASSFVSGGPAGELFF. The CDR3 DNA sequence: TGTGCCAGCAGCTTCGTCTCGGGAGGGCCAGCCGGGGAGCTGTTTTTT.

This clone came up once. This chain uses TRBV2 with TRBJ2-4; 10 nucleotides align to TRBD1. V gave up 7 bases and J gave up 7 bases; unmatched junction bases: 10. Germline CDR1 is SNHLY and CDR2 is FYNNEI. This CDR3 region has 15 residues. CDR3 in amino acids: CASTGVGTGVNIQYF. The CDR3 region has the DNA TGTGCCAGCACTGGGGTAGGGACAGGGGTTAACATTCAGTACTTC.

The J gene is TRBJ2-3, the V gene TRBV28; possible D gene TRBD2, 6 bases. The CDR3 consists of 16 residues. V lost 5 bases and J 4 bases, leaving 19 bases between the germline ends. In germline, CDR1 is MDHEN, CDR2 SYDVKM. CDR3 in amino acids: CASSARDSASADTQYF. CDR3 in DNA: TGTGCCAGCAGTGCCCGGGACTCGGCCAGTGCAGATACGCAGTATTTT.

This chain joins TRBV20-1 and TRBJ2-5; 7 nucleotides align to TRBD2. This CDR3 has 13 residues. The germline V gene encodes CDR1 DFQATT and CDR2 SNEGSKA (reference sequence). With V trimmed by 3 bases and J by 2 bases, 3 bases remained unmatched. The CDR3, as DNA: TGCAGTGCTAGTGGGGGGGGTCAAGAGACCCAGTACTTC. The encoded protein is CSASGGGQETQYF.

This clone was seen a single time. The rearrangement uses TRBV27 and TRBJ1-5, with TRBD1 as a possible D gene (6 bases). This CDR3 has 15 residues. The V end was cut by 6 bases, the J end by 3 bases, with 15 bases between. Per the germline V gene, CDR1 is MNHEY and CDR2 is SMNVEV (reference sequence). The CDR3 loop reads CASRLRGAVNQPQHF. DNA for the CDR3: TGTGCCAGCAGACTCAGGGGTGCGGTCAATCAGCCCCAGCATTTT.

The chain uses TRBV3-1 (or the pseudogene TRBV3-2) and TRBJ2-2; the match to TRBD2 covers 9 bases. J gave up 1 base and V 1 base, and 4 bases lay outside the gene matches. The CDR3 loop spans 17 amino acids. CDR1 is LGHDT, CDR2 YNNKEL, per germline (reference sequence). CDR3 protein: CASSQGYSGRNTGELFF. The CDR3 DNA reads TGTGCCAGCAGCCAAGGATATAGCGGGAGGAACACCGGGGAGCTGTTTTTT.

This chain connects TRBV30 to TRBJ2-1; the D gene is possibly TRBD2 (5 bases). V gave up 3 bases and J gave up 8 bases, with 17 bases separating them. Germline V gene data show CDR1 as GTSNPN and CDR2 as SVGIG (reference sequence). The CDR3 is 14 residues long. DNA for the CDR3: TGTGCCTGGAGACGACTATTGTCGTCCGATGAGCAGTTCTTC. It specifies CAWRRLLSSDEQFF.

This chain connects TRBV6-5 to TRBJ2-1; perhaps TRBD2 as D (5 bases). Germline V lookup: CDR1 MNHEY, CDR2 SVGAGI. This CDR3 has 15 residues. V lost 2 bases and J 7 bases, leaving 15 bases between the germline ends. The CDR3 spells CASSYVPGSLNEQFF. CDR3 in DNA: TGTGCCAGCAGTTACGTCCCGGGAAGCTTGAATGAGCAGTTCTTC.

This clone was found once. V is TRBV4-1 and J is TRBJ2-7; possible D gene TRBD1, 6 bases. V lost 1 base, J lost 4 bases, and 8 bases lay in between. The CDR3 loop spans 13 amino acids. Germline V gene lookup returns CDR1 MGHRA and CDR2 YSYEKL. CDR3 protein: CASSQVDRYEQYF. The CDR3 nucleotides read TGCGCCAGCAGCCAAGTGGACAGATACGAGCAGTACTTC.

The J gene is TRBJ2-7, the V gene TRBV6-2 or TRBV6-3; D perhaps matches TRBD2 (5 bases). V lost 1 base to trimming and J lost 2 bases, with 12 bases between them. The germline CDR1 and CDR2 sequences are MNHEY and SVGEGT. The CDR3 has 15 residues. CDR3 protein: CASSYYASPPYEQYF. DNA of the CDR3: TGTGCCAGCAGTTACTACGCTAGCCCTCCCTACGAGCAGTACTTC.

The J gene is TRBJ2-2, the V gene TRBV28; 8 nucleotides align to TRBD1. CDR1 is MDHEN, CDR2 SYDVKM, per germline. The CDR3 is 15 amino acids. Losses at the gene ends were 4 bases for V and 6 bases for J; bases not matched to a gene: 7. DNA of the CDR3: TGTGCCAGCAGTTCCCCGGACAGGGATTCCGGGGAGCTGTTTTTT. This translates into CASSSPDRDSGELFF.